These 19 T cell receptor beta chains were all obtained from the same sample, sequenced in a study of T cell repertoires in ileal Crohn's disease. Sequencing used immunoSEQ multiplex PCR; TCRdb keeps in-frame clones, though not all of them. The data show about 16,000 clones, 80% to 90% seen once. Material for sequencing was ileal tissue. The source is an adult with Crohn's disease.

The chain is built from TRBV10-3 and TRBJ2-3, with 9 positions matching TRBD2. The CDR3 sequence is 18 residues long. Germline V gene data show CDR1 as ENHRY and CDR2 as SYGVKD. Unmatched junction bases numbered 11, after V lost 4 bases and J lost 0 bases. CDR3 loop: CAISVTRASGASTDTQYF. CDR3 nucleotide sequence: TGTGCCATCAGTGTCACGCGGGCTAGCGGGGCTAGCACAGATACGCAGTATTTT.

This clone was detected only a few times. The J gene is TRBJ2-5, the V gene TRBV6-6; the match to TRBD1 covers 8 bases. The CDR3 has 15 amino acids. The J segment lost 4 bases and the V segment lost 4 bases, leaving 8 bases of the junction unmatched. Germline assignment: CDR1 MNHNY and CDR2 SVGAGI (reference sequence). The CDR3 nucleotides are TGTGCCAGCAGTTCGGGGCGACAGGGGACAGAGACCCAGTACTTC. Translating it yields CASSSGRQGTETQYF.

The gene calls are TRBV6-5 and TRBJ1-5; 8 bases fit TRBD1. Germline CDR1 MNHEY, CDR2 SVGAGI. This CDR3 region has 15 residues. Trimming removed 6 bases from V and 2 bases from J; junction bases left unmatched: 6. CDR3 protein: CASSVGQGGNQPQHF. For the CDR3, the DNA is TGTGCCAGCAGCGTAGGACAGGGTGGCAATCAGCCCCAGCATTTT.

The genes are TRBV6-6 and TRBJ2-1, with 8 bases identical to TRBD1. Germline V gene data show CDR1 as MNHNY and CDR2 as SVGAGI (reference sequence). CDR3 length: 14 amino acids. V lost 2 bases to trimming and J lost 8 bases; unmatched junction nucleotides: 5. The CDR3 spells CASSYGRGPYEQFF. CDR3 bases: TGTGCCAGCAGTTACGGCAGGGGGCCTTATGAGCAGTTCTTC.

V is TRBV10-3 and J is TRBJ2-7; weak D call: TRBD1 (5 bases). CDR3 length: 13 amino acids. The V and J ends lost 2 bases and 4 bases respectively, with 9 bases between them. CDR1 is ENHRY, CDR2 SYGVKD, per germline. The CDR3 reads CAISETGTYEQYF. Written as DNA, the CDR3 is TGTGCCATCAGTGAGACAGGAACATACGAGCAGTACTTC.

V usage is TRBV27 and J usage is TRBJ1-1; D is unresolved. V lost 1 base, J lost 0 bases, and 9 bases lay in between. This CDR3 region has 15 residues. Germline assignment: CDR1 MNHEY and CDR2 SMNVEV (reference sequence). CDR3 nucleotides: TGTGCCAGCAGTTTATGGTCGACTATGAACACTGAAGCTTTCTTT. This codes for CASSLWSTMNTEAFF.

By its share, this clone is medium-sized. V gene TRBV27 combines with J gene TRBJ2-7, with 14 bases lining up with TRBD2. V trimming: 5 bases; J trimming: 5 bases; junction bases outside the gene matches: 8. Germline loops: CDR1 MNHEY, CDR2 SMNVEV (reference sequence). This CDR3 has 16 residues. The chain's CDR3 is CASSHLGTSGSHEQYF. CDR3 nucleotides: TGTGCCAGCAGTCATTTAGGGACTAGCGGGAGCCACGAGCAGTACTTC.

V usage is TRBV30 and J usage is TRBJ2-2; TRBD2 matches at 11 bases. The V segment lost 5 bases and the J segment 8 bases; nucleotides outside the gene matches: 7. The CDR3 totals 14 residues. In germline, CDR1 is GTSNPN, CDR2 SVGIG (reference sequence). The CDR3 nucleotides are TGTGCCTGGGGGGGGACTAGCGGTATAGGGGAGCTGTTTTTT. Its translation is CAWGGTSGIGELFF.

V and J are TRBV6-5 and TRBJ2-5; weak D call: TRBD1 (6 bases). The germline CDR1 and CDR2 sequences are MNHEY and SVGAGI. The CDR3 is 13 amino acids. V was clipped by 7 bases and J by 5 bases, with 14 bases between them. In DNA, the CDR3 is TGTGCCAGCACAACGGACAGCCGGGAGACCCAGTACTTC. As protein: CASTTDSRETQYF.

This rearrangement joins TRBV27 to TRBJ2-2; D remains ambiguous. Germline CDR1 MNHEY, CDR2 SMNVEV (reference sequence). The CDR3 extends over 16 amino acids. Deletions cut 5 bases from V and 0 bases from J, with 13 bases between. This CDR3 reads CASSPRMTANTGELFF. In DNA form, the CDR3 reads TGTGCCAGCAGTCCCAGGATGACCGCGAACACCGGGGAGCTGTTTTTT.

This clone appeared a single time. This rearrangement joins TRBV11-3 to TRBJ2-7; D gene ambiguous. This CDR3 contains 12 residues. Trimming stripped 1 base from V and 8 bases from J, with 9 bases between. Germline V lookup: CDR1 SGHNT, CDR2 YENEEA. The CDR3 DNA sequence: TGTGCCAGCAGCTTAGGGGCCCAACAGCAGTACTTC. Its protein is CASSLGAQQQYF. Using reference TRBV11-3 and TRBJ2-7 for the parts outside the CDR3, the full variable domain is EAGVVQSPRYKIIEKKQPVAFWCNPISGHNTLYWYLQNLGQGPELLIRYENEEAVDDSQLPKDRFSAERLKGVDSTLKIQPAELGDSAVYLCASSLGAQQQYFGPGTRLTVT.

The chain has TRBV6-6 and TRBJ2-7; D remains ambiguous. Germline CDR1 is MNHNY and CDR2 is SVGAGI (reference sequence). Trimming cost V 0 bases and J 5 bases, with 2 bases left between them. The CDR3 runs to 11 residues. CDR3 nucleotide sequence: TGTGCCAGCAGTTACTCTAACGAGCAGTACTTC. Residues: CASSYSNEQYF.

V is TRBV29-1 and J is TRBJ1-4; D ambiguous. Between the trimmed V and J ends, which lost 7 bases and 1 base, there was a span of 4 bases. Germline V gene data show CDR1 as SQVTM and CDR2 as ANQGSEA. The CDR3 is 11 residues long. CDR3 sequence reads: CSARTNEKLFF. CDR3 nucleotide sequence: TGCAGCGCTCGAACTAATGAAAAACTGTTTTTT. The complete variable domain, with remaining parts taken from reference TRBV29-1 and TRBJ1-4, reads SAVISQKPSRDICQRGTSLTIQCQVDSQVTMMFWYRQQPGQSLTLIATANQGSEATYESGFVIDKFPISRPNLTFSTLTVSNMSPEDSSIYLCSARTNEKLFFGSGTQLSVL.

The chain combines TRBV11-3 with TRBJ2-3; 8 bases match TRBD2. V dropped 3 bases and J dropped 6; count of bases not matched to a gene: 8. The CDR3 has 15 amino acids. Germline V gene sequence: CDR1 SGHNT, CDR2 YENEEA. This chain's CDR3 is CASSFAGTSRDTQYF. The CDR3 nucleotides read TGTGCCAGCAGCTTCGCCGGGACTAGTCGGGATACGCAGTATTTT.

J is TRBJ2-7 and V is TRBV6-1; no clear D. Trimming left V 7 bases short and J 3 bases short, with 10 bases between. The CDR3 length is 12 residues. Germline V gene lookup returns CDR1 MNHNS and CDR2 SASEGT. The CDR3 nucleotides are TGTGCCAGCACCAATACTCTCTACGAGCAGTACTTC. Translation gives CASTNTLYEQYF.

Comments on this clone: This same CDR3 is encoded by further DNA sequences in the sample. The CDR3 sequence: CASSFSGGSAYNEQFF. The CDR3 nucleotides read TGTGCCAGCAGCTTCTCTGGCGGGAGCGCCTACAATGAGCAGTTCTTC. J is TRBJ2-1 and V is TRBV7-3; 7 nucleotides agree with TRBD2. Germline CDR1 SGHTA, CDR2 FQGTGA. J lost 2 bases, V lost 3 bases, and 7 bases had no gene match. This CDR3 is built from 16 residues.

The chain carries TRBV6-4 and TRBJ1-2; 9 nucleotides agree with TRBD1. V dropped 0 bases and J dropped 8; count of bases not matched to a gene: 1. Germline V gives CDR1 MRHNA, CDR2 SNTAGT. This CDR3 is 13 amino acids long. The CDR3 DNA reads TGTGCCAGCAGTGACTCCGGGACAGGGGGCTACACCTTC. This gives the protein CASSDSGTGGYTF.

This clone came up once. The genes are TRBV18 and TRBJ2-7; 10 nucleotides align to TRBD1. The CDR3 sequence is 14 residues long. The V gene end was trimmed by 6 bases and the J gene end by 3 bases; junction bases not matched to a gene: 5. From germline, CDR1 is KGHSH and CDR2 LQKENI. The CDR3 reads CASSPGTGDYEQYF. Written as DNA, the CDR3 is TGTGCCAGCTCCCCGGGGACAGGGGACTACGAGCAGTACTTC. Supplemented by reference TRBV18 and TRBJ2-7, the full variable domain reads NAGVMQNPRHLVRRRGQEARLRCSPMKGHSHVYWYRQLPEEGLKFMVYLQKENIIDESGMPKERFSAEFPKEGPSILRIQQVVRGDSAAYFCASSPGTGDYEQYFGPGTRLTVT.

This sequence joins TRBV7-9 and TRBJ1-4; perhaps TRBD1 as D (6 bases). The CDR3 runs 15 residues. The germline V gene has CDR1 SEHNR and CDR2 FQNEAQ (reference sequence). V lost 3 bases and J 4 bases, leaving 12 bases between the germline ends. The CDR3 DNA is TGTGCCAGCAGCTTTAGGGGGAAGCTTAATGAAAAACTGTTTTTT. Translation: CASSFRGKLNEKLFF.